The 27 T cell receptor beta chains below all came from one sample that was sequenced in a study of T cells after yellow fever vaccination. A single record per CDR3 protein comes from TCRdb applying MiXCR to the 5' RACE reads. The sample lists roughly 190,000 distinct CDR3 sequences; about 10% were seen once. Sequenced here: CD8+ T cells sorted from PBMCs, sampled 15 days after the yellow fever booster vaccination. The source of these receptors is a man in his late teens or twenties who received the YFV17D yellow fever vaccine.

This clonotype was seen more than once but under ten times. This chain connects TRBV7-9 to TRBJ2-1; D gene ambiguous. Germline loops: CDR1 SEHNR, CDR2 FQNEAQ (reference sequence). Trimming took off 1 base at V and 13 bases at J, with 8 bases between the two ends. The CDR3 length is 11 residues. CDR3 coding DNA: TGTGCCAGCAGCTTAGACTACCCCCAGTTCTTC. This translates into CASSLDYPQFF.

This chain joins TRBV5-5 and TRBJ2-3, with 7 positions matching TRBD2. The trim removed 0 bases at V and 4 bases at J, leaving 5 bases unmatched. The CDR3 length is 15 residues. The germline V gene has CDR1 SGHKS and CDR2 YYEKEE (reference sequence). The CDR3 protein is CASSLGRTSPDTQYF. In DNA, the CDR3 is TGTGCCAGCAGCTTGGGCCGGACTAGTCCAGATACGCAGTATTTT. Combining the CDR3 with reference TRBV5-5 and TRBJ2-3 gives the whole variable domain DAGVTQSPTHLIKTRGQQVTLRCSPISGHKSVSWYQQVLGQGPQFIFQYYEKEERGRGNFPDRFSARQFPNYSSELNVNALLLGDSALYLCASSLGRTSPDTQYFGPGTRLTVL.

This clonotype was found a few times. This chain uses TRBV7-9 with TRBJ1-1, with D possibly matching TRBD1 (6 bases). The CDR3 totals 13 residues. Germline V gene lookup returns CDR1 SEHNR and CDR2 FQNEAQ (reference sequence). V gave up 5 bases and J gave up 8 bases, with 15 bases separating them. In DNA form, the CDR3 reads TGTGCCAGCAGCCCAACAGGGTCCCGGGAAGCTTTCTTT. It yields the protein CASSPTGSREAFF.

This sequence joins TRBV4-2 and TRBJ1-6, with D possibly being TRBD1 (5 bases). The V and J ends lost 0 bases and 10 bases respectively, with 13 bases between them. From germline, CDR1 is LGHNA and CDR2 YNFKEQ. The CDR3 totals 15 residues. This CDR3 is CASSQEARAGSPLHF. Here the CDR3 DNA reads TGTGCCAGCAGCCAAGAAGCCAGGGCAGGCTCACCCCTCCACTTT.

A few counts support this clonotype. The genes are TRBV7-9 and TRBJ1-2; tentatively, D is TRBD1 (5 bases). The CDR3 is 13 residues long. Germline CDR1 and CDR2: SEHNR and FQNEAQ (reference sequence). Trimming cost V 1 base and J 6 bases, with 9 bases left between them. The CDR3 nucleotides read TGTGCCAGCAGCTTAGGGGTGGGGCATGGCTACACCTTC. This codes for CASSLGVGHGYTF.

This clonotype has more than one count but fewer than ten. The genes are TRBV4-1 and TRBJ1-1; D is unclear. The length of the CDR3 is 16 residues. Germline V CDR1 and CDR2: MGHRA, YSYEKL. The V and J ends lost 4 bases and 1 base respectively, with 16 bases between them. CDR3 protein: CASSPVNFGGNTEAFF. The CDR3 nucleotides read TGCGCCAGCAGCCCAGTAAACTTCGGTGGGAACACTGAAGCTTTCTTT.

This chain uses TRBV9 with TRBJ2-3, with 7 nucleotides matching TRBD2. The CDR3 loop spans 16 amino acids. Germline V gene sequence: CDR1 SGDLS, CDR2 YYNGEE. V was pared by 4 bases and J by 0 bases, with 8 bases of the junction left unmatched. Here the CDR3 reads CASSSQSGASTDTQYF. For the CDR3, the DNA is TGTGCCAGCAGCTCCCAGAGCGGGGCTAGCACAGATACGCAGTATTTT.

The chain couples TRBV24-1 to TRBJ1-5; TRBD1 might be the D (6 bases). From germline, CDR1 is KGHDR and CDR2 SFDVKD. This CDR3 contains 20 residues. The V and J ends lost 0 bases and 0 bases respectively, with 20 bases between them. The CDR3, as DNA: TGTGCCACCAGTGATTTGCGGGGCACCCCGAGGGGGTATAGCAATCAGCCCCAGCATTTT. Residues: CATSDLRGTPRGYSNQPQHF.

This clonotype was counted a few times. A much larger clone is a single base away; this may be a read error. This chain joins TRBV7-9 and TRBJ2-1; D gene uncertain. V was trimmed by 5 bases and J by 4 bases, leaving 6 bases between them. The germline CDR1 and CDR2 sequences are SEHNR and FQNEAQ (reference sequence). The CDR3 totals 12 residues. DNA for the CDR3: TGTGCCAGCAGCCGGCGATACAATGAGCAGTTCTTC. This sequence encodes CASSRRYNEQFF.

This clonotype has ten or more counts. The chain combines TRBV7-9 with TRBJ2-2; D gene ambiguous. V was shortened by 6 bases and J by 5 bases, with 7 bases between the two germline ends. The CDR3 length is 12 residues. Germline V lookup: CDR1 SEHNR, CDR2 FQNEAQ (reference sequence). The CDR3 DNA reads TGTGCCAGCAGTTCAAGGACCGGGGAGCTGTTTTTT. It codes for CASSSRTGELFF.

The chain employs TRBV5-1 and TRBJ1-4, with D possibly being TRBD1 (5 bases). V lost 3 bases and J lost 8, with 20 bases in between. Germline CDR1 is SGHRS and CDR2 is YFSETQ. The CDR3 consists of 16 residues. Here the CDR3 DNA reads TGCGCCAGCAGCTCGGGGAGTTGGGGGTACGGCGAAAAACTGTTTTTT. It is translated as CASSSGSWGYGEKLFF.

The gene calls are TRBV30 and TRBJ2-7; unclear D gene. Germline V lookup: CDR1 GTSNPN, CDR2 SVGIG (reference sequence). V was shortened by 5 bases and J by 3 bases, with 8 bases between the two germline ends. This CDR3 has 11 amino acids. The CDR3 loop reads CAWGDSYEQYF. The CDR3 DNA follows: TGTGCCTGGGGGGATAGCTACGAGCAGTACTTC.

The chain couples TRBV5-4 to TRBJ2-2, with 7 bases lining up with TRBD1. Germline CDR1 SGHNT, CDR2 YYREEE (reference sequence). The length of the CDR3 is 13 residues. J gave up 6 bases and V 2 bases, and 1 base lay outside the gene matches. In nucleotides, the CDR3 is TGTGCCAGCAGCTTTCAGGGGGCCGGGGAGCTGTTTTTT. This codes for CASSFQGAGELFF.

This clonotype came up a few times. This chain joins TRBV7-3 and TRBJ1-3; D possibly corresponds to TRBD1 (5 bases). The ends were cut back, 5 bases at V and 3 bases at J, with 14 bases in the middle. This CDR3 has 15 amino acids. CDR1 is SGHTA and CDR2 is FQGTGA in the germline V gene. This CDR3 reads CASSPFGGGGNTIYF. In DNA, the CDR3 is TGTGCCAGCAGCCCCTTCGGGGGGGGTGGAAACACCATATATTTT. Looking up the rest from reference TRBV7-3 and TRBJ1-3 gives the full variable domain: GAGVSQTPSNKVTEKGKYVELRCDPISGHTALYWYRQSLGQGPEFLIYFQGTGAADDSGLPNDRFFAVRPEGSVSTLKIQRTERGDSAVYLCASSPFGGGGNTIYFGEGSWLTVV.

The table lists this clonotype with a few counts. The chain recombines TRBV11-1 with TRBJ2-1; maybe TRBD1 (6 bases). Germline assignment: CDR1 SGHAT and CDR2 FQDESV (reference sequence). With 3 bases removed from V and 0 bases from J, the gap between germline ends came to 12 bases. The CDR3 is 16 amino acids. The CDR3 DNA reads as TGTGCCAGCAGCTTCCCAGGGGATAGCTCCTACAATGAGCAGTTCTTC. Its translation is CASSFPGDSSYNEQFF.

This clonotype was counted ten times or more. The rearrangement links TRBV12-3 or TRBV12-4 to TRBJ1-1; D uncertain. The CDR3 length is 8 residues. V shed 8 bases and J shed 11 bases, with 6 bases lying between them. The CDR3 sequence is CASGLAFF. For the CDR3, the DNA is TGTGCCAGCGGGCTCGCTTTCTTT.

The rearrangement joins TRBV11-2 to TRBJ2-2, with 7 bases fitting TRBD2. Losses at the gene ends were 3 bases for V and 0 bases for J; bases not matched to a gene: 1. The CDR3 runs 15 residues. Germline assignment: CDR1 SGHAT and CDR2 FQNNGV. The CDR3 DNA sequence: TGTGCCAGCAGCTTGGCGGGAGCGAACACCGGGGAGCTGTTTTTT. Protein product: CASSLAGANTGELFF.

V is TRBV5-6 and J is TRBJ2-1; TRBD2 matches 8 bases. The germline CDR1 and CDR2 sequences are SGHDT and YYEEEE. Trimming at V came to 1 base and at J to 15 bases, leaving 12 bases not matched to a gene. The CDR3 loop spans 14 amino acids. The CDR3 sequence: CASSLSGQRGSTFF. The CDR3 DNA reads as TGTGCCAGCAGCTTGTCGGGCCAGCGGGGGAGTACGTTCTTC.

CDR3: CASSPPPGVRYNEQFF. CDR3 nucleotides: TGTGCCAGCAGCCCCCCTCCGGGGGTCCGCTACAATGAGCAGTTCTTC. V is TRBV9 and J is TRBJ2-1, with D possibly being TRBD2 (6 bases). The V end lost 4 bases, the J end lost 3 bases, and 17 bases lay between the germline ends. The germline V gene has CDR1 SGDLS and CDR2 YYNGEE. This CDR3 has 16 residues.

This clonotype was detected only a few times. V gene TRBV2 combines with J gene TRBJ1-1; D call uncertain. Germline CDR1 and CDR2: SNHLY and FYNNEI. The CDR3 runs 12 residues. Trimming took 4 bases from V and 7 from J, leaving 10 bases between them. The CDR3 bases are TGTGCCAGCAGTGGAGGTTGGGGTGAAGCTTTCTTT. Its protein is CASSGGWGEAFF.

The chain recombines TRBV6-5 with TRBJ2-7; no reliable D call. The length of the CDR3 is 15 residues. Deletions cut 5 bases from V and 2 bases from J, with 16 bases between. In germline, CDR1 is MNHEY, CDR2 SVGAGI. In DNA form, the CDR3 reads TGTGCCAGCAGTAGCCGACACTTTAACACCTACGAGCAGTACTTC. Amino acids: CASSSRHFNTYEQYF.

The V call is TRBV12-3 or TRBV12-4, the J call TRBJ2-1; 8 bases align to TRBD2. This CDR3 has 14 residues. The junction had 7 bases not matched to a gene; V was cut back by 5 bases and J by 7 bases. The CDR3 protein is CASSVRGGLNEQFF. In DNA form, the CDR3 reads TGTGCCAGCAGTGTCCGGGGGGGTTTGAATGAGCAGTTCTTC.

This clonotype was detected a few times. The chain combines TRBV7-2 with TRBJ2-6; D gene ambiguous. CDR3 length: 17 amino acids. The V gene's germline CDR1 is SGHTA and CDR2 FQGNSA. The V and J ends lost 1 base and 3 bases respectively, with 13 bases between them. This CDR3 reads CASSLGPGLGGANVLTF. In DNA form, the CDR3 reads TGTGCCAGCAGCTTAGGACCAGGCCTTGGTGGGGCCAACGTCCTGACTTTC.

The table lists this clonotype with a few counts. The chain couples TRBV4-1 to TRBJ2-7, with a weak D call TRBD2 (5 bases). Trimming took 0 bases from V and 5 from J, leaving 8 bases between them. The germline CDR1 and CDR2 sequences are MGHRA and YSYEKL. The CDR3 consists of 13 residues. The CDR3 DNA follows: TGCGCCAGCAGCCAAGATTGGGGAGACGAGCAGTACTTC. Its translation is CASSQDWGDEQYF.

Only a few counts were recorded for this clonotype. CDR3 nucleotide sequence: TGCAGCGTTCTAATCCGGGACACTCGTACCTATAATTCACCCCTCCACTTT. Protein: CSVLIRDTRTYNSPLHF. The chain recombines TRBV29-1 with TRBJ1-6; weak D call: TRBD1 (6 bases). V gave up 5 bases and J gave up 2 bases, with 19 bases separating them. The V gene's germline CDR1 is SQVTM and CDR2 ANQGSEA. The CDR3 sequence is 17 residues long.

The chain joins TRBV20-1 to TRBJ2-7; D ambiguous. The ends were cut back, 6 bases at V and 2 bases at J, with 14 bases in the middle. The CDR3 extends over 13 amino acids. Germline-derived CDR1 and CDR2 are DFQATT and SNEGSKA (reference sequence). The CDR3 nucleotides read TGCAGTGCCCGAGGTGGGCGCACCTACGAGCAGTACGTC. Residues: CSARGGRTYEQYV.

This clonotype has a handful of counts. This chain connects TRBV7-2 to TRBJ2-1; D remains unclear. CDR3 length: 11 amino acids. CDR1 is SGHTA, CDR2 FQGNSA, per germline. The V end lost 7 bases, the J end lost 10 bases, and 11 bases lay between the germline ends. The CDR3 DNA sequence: TGTGCCAGCAACTCTGCCCCGGAGCAGTTCTTC. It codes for CASNSAPEQFF.